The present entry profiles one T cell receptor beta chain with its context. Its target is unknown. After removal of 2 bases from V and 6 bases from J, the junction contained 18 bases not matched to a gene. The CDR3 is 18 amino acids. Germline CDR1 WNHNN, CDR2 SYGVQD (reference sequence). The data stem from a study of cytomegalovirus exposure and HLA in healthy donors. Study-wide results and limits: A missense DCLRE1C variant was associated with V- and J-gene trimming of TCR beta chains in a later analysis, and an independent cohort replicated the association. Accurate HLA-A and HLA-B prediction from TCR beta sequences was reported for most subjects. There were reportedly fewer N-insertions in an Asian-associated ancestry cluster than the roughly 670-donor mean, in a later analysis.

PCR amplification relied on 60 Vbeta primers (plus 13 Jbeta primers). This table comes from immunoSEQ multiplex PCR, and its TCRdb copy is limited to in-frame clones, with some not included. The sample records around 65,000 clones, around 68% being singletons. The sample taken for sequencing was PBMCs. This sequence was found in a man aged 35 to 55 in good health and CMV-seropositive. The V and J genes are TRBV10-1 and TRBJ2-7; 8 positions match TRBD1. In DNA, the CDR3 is TGCGCCAGCAGTGAGAAATTATTGGACAGGGCCGTCCCCTGCGAGCAGTACTTC. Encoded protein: CASSEKLLDRAVPCEQYF.